This T cell receptor (beta chain) is drawn from a study of blood T cell repertoires in COVID-19 (dated by TCRdb to 2020 to 2021). Background on the whole study: Samples from collaborators originated in the United States, Italy and Spain and spanned both the acute and convalescent phases of COVID-19. The prospective study material was composed of cDNA or gDNA derived from T cells, B-cell-depleted T cells, or PBMCs. The dataset comprised deeply sampled blood TCRbeta repertoires from subjects exposed to, actively infected with, or recovered from COVID-19. The repertoires were released in a freely available public database intended as a resource for research on the immune response to SARS-CoV-2. The samples were drawn from two sources: the first 160 participants of the ongoing ImmuneRACE study, and 1,200 or so subjects contributed by 6 global collaborators. The sample metadata nearly always contained a de-identified subject ID, COVID-19 status, age in years and sex. Where available, HLA class I and class II types were taken from metadata supplied by the sample provider and were not determined by assay-based typing.

Beyond this particular receptor, the publication reports: How much clinical and demographic metadata was included differed by source and by participant, and the metadata was provided uncurated.

The germline V gene supplies CDR1 MDHEN and CDR2 SYDVKM. Counted from cysteine to phenylalanine, this CDR3 has 15 amino acids. Just CDR3 DNA is preserved here, 45 bases in frame from base 1. V is cut by 6 bases and J by 1 base, and the space between the germline ends is 14 bases. Regarding this clone: The antigen this receptor binds is unknown. Base qualities are not recorded, but no much larger clone differs from it by a single base.

Participants in the prospective study were aged about 18 to 95 years, lived in 24 United States geographic areas, and enrolled through a virtual design. In the prospective study, cohorts were assigned on the basis of participant-reported clinical history obtained from a screening survey and a study questionnaire. Recovered participants in ImmuneRACE Cohort 3 were defined by two consecutive negative NP/OP PCR tests, clearance by a healthcare professional, or resolution of symptoms. Each participant in the prospective study had whole blood, serum and a nasopharyngeal or oropharyngeal swab collected by mobile phlebotomists. Prospective study participants could optionally give additional blood draws and questionnaires over a roughly 2-month period. Before DNA extraction, blood samples from the prospective study were shipped at room temperature or frozen. TCRbeta CDR3 regions were amplified from genomic DNA by means of the immunoSEQ Assay, a bias-controlled multiplex PCR. The original methods were these. Within the assay, amplification of reference gene primers was used to estimate how many nucleated cells each sample contained. Sequence reads were collapsed and filtered to measure the absolute abundance of every unique TCRbeta CDR3 rearrangement. Productive Simpson clonality was computed per sample as the square root of Simpson's diversity index over productive rearrangements. TCRdb took over this immuneACCESS table, retaining in-frame rearrangements with V and J assigned. Such tables are incomplete; in checked studies, under half of the missing clones stem from an unresolved V gene, and the remainder is unexplained. The V and J calls and clone size were taken over from that table, and D and trimming were inferred from the DNA. The sample data list approximately 100,000 clones, and around 85% of these were observed just once. The ten top clones hold approximately 2.4% of the sample.

The sample consisted of PBMCs or T cells enriched from blood (not recorded which). This TCR derives from a woman between 45 and 65 years old who had recovered from COVID-19. Recombination connected TRBV28 to TRBJ2-3; TRBD1 is perhaps the D gene, given 6 matching bases. CDR3 reads: CASRRPGHRTDTQYF. The sequenced DNA is TGTGCCAGCAGGAGACCGGGACATCGCACAGATACGCAGTATTTT. Where the CDR3 stops, the reference TRBV28 and TRBJ2-3 genes take over; the full variable domain is DVKVTQSSRYLVKRTGEKVFLECVQDMDHENMFWYRQDPGLGLRLIYFSYDVKMKEKGDIPEGYSVSREKKERFSLILESASTNQTSMYLCASRRPGHRTDTQYFGPGTRLTVL.